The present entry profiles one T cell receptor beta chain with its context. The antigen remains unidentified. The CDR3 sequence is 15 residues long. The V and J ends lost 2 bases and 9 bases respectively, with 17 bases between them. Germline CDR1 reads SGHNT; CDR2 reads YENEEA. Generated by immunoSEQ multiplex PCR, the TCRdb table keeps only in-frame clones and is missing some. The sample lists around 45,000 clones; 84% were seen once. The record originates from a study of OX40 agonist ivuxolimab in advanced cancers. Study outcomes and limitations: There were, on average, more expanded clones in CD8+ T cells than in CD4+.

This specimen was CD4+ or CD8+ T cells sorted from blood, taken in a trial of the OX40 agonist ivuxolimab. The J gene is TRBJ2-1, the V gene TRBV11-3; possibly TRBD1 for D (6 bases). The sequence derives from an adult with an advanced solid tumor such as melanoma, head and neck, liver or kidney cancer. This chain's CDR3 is CASSLTTGILGEQFF. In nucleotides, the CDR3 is TGTGCCAGCAGCTTAACAACAGGGATTCTTGGTGAGCAGTTCTTC. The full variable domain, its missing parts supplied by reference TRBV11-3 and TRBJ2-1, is EAGVVQSPRYKIIEKKQPVAFWCNPISGHNTLYWYLQNLGQGPELLIRYENEEAVDDSQLPKDRFSAERLKGVDSTLKIQPAELGDSAVYLCASSLTTGILGEQFFGPGTRLTVL.